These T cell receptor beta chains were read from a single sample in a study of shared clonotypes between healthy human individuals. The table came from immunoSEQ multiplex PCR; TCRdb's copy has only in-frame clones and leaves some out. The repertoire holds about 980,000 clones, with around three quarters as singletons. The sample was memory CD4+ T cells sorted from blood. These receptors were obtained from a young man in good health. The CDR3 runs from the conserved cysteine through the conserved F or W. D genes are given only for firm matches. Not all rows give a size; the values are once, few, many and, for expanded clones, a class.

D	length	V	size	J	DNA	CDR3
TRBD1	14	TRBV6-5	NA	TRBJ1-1	TGTGCCAGCAGGCTCCGGACAGGGAACACTGAAGCTTTCTTT	CASRLRTGNTEAFF
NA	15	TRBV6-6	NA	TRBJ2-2	TGTGCCAGCAGTTACCCCCTAGCGCCGACCGGGGAGCTGTTTTTT	CASSYPLAPTGELFF
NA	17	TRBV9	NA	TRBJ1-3	TGTGCCAGCAGCCCTCAAACGGGACGGTTCTCTGGAAACACCATATATTTT	CASSPQTGRFSGNTIYF
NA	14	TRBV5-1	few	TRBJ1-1	TGCGCCAGCAGCCCTGGGACGGCGAACACTGAAGCTTTCTTT	CASSPGTANTEAFF
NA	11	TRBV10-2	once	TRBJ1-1	TGCGCCAGCAGTCGGGGCCCTGAAGCTTTCTTT	CASSRGPEAFF
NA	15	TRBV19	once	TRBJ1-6	TGTGCCAGTAGTACGACAATCTCCTATAATTCACCCCTCCACTTT	CASSTTISYNSPLHF
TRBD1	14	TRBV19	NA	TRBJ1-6	TGTGCCACTCTGGACCGACAGGGAGGATCACCCCTCCACTTT	CATLDRQGGSPLHF
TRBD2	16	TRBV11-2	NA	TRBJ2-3	TGTGCCAGCAGCTTAGTTGGCGGGGGGATCGCAGATACGCAGTATTTT	CASSLVGGGIADTQYF
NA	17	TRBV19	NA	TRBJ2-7	TGTGCCAGTAGTAGCGGGTCCTTGGTCCCCGGAGGCTACGAGCAGTACTTC	CASSSGSLVPGGYEQYF
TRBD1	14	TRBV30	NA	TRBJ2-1	TGTGCCTGGAGTGCGGGACAGGGCTACAATGAGCAGTTCTTC	CAWSAGQGYNEQFF
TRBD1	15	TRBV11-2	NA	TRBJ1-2	TGTGCCAGCAGCTCTATTCAGGGGGTAAACTATGGCTACACCTTC	CASSSIQGVNYGYTF
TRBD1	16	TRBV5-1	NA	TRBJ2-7	TGCGCCAGCAGCTCTGGGGAGACAGGGAAGTCCTACGAGCAGTACTTC	CASSSGETGKSYEQYF
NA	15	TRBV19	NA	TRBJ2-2	TGTGCCAGTACCCGAAGCCAGGGGGGAACCGGGGAGCTGTTTTTT	CASTRSQGGTGELFF
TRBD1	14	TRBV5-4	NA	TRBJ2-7	TGTGCCAGCAGCTTGGGACAGGGAGCCCACGAGCAGTACTTC	CASSLGQGAHEQYF
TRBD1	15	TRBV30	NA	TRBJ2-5	TGTGCCTGGAGTGCTCGACAGGGGGCTATGAAGACCCAGTACTTC	CAWSARQGAMKTQYF
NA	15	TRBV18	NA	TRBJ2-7	TGTGCCAGCTCACCAGCCGTGGCAGCCCAGGGCGAGCAGTACTTC	CASSPAVAAQGEQYF
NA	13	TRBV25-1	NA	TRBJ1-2	TGTGCCAGCAGTCCCCCGGGGGGGGTTCGCTACACCTTC	CASSPPGGVRYTF
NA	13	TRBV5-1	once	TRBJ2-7	TGCGCCAGCAGCTTGCGAACGGACGGCGAGCAGTACTTC	CASSLRTDGEQYF
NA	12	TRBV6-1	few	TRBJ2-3	TGTGCCAGCAGTGAAAGCAGCCGGGGGCAGTATTTT	CASSESSRGQYF
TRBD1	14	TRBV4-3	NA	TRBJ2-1	TGCGCCAGCAGCCAAGCGGACAGGGGGTATGAGCAGTTCTTC	CASSQADRGYEQFF
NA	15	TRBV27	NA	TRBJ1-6	TGTGCCAGCAGTTTAGCCTGGGCAGATAATTCACCCCTCCACTTT	CASSLAWADNSPLHF
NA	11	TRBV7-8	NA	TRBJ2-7	TGTGCCAGCAGCTCCCTCTACGAGCAGTACTTC	CASSSLYEQYF
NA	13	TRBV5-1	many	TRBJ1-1	TGCGCCAGCAGCTTGGCAGCGGACACTGAAGCTTTCTTT	CASSLAADTEAFF
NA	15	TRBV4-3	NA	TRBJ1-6	TGCGCCAGCAGCCAAGAAGCGGGGATTGGGTCACCCCTCCACTTT	CASSQEAGIGSPLHF
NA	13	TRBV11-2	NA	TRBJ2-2	TGTGCCAGCAGCTTAGGGGAGGCCGGGGAGCTGTTTTTT	CASSLGEAGELFF
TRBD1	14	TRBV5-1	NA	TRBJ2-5	TGCGCCAGCGGCACAGGGGCTATTTCAGAGACCCAGTACTTC	CASGTGAISETQYF
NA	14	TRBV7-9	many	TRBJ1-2	TGTGCCAGCAGCTTAGTCCGGATCATGGATGGCTACACCTTC	CASSLVRIMDGYTF
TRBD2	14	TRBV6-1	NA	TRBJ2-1	TGTGCCAGCAGGGGGACTAGCGGGAGTGTTGAGCAGTTCTTC	CASRGTSGSVEQFF
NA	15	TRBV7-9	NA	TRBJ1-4	TGTGCCAGCAGCTACCAGGGGAGACCTAATGAAAAACTGTTTTTT	CASSYQGRPNEKLFF
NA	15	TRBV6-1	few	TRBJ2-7	TGTGCCAGCAGTGAACCTGGCCGAACTGCCTACGAGCAGTACTTC	CASSEPGRTAYEQYF
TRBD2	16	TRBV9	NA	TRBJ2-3	TGTGCCAGCAGTTCCCGTAGCGGGAGTGGCACAGATACGCAGTATTTT	CASSSRSGSGTDTQYF
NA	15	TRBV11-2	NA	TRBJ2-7	TGTGCCAGCAGCTTAGTTGCGGCCTCCTCCTACGAGCAGTACTTC	CASSLVAASSYEQYF
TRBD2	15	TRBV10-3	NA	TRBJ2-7	TGTGCCATCAGTGGGACTAGCGGGGGGTCTGGGGAGCAGTACTTC	CAISGTSGGSGEQYF
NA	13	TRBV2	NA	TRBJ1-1	TGTGCCAGCAGCGCGGACAGGAACACTGAAGCTTTCTTT	CASSADRNTEAFF
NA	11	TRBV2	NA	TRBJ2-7	TGTGCCACCGCACGGGACTACGAGCAGTACTTC	CATARDYEQYF
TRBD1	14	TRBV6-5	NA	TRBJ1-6	TGTGCCAGCAGTGGTGGGACAGTTTCTTCACCCCTCCACTTT	CASSGGTVSSPLHF
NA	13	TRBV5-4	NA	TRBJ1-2	TGTGCCAGCAGCTTACCAGGGAGCTATGGCTACACCTTC	CASSLPGSYGYTF
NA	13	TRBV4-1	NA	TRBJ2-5	TGCGCCAGCAGCCAAGGACTGCAAGAGACCCAGTACTTC	CASSQGLQETQYF
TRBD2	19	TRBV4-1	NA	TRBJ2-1	TGCGCCAGCAGCCTCCGAGGGTCAGCGGGCGGGAGCTCCTACAATGAGCAGTTCTTC	CASSLRGSAGGSSYNEQFF
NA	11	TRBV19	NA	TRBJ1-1	TGTGCCAGTAGTATCGGGATTGAAGCTTTCTTT	CASSIGIEAFF
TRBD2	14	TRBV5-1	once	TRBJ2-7	TGCGCCAGCAGCCCGGGGGGGCCTTCCTACGAGCAGTACTTC	CASSPGGPSYEQYF
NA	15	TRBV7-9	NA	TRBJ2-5	TGTGCCAGCAGCTCTTGGAGGGCCGGTGGAGAGACCCAGTACTTC	CASSSWRAGGETQYF
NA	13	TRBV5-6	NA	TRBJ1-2	TGTGCCAGCGGCTATTCGGACAGCGATGGCTACACCTTC	CASGYSDSDGYTF
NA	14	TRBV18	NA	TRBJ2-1	TGTGCCAGCTCACCGAACAGGGAGCTCTATGAGCAGTTCTTC	CASSPNRELYEQFF
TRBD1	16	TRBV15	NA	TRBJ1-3	TGTGCCACCAGCAGAGACGGGACAGTCTCTGGAAACACCATATATTTT	CATSRDGTVSGNTIYF
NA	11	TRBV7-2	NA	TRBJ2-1	TGTGCCAGCAGCTTTTTCAATGAGCAGTTCTTC	CASSFFNEQFF
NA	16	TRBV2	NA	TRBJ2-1	TGTGCCAGCAGTGGAAGCGGCACGGACTCCTACAATGAGCAGTTCTTC	CASSGSGTDSYNEQFF
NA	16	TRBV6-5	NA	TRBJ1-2	TGTGCCAGCAGTTACAAGGGCAGGGGATCTAACTATGGCTACACCTTC	CASSYKGRGSNYGYTF
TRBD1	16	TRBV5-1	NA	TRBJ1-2	TGCGCCAGCAGCTTGCAAGGGGGCGGCCCCTTCGATGGCTACACCTTC	CASSLQGGGPFDGYTF
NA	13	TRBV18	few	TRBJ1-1	TGTGCCAGCTCACCAGGCAGGGTAGGTGAAGCTTTCTTT	CASSPGRVGEAFF
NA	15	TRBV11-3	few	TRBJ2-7	TGTGCCAGCAGGGAGACAGGGAGGAAGTCCTACGAGCAGTACTTC	CASRETGRKSYEQYF
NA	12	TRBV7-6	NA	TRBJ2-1	TGTGCCAGCAGCCGCCAGGGCAATGAGCAGTTCTTC	CASSRQGNEQFF
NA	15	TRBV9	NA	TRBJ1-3	TGTGCCAGCAGCGTAGTCCCTAGGGCCGGAAACACCATATATTTT	CASSVVPRAGNTIYF
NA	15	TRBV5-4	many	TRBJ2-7	TGTGCCAGCAGCGGCCCCACAGGGTTCCTAGGCGAGCAGTACTTC	CASSGPTGFLGEQYF
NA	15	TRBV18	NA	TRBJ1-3	TGTGCCAGCTCACCCCCCGGGGGCCCTGGAAACACCATATATTTT	CASSPPGGPGNTIYF
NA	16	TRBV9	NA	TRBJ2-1	TGTGCCAGCAGCCCCCGCGGGCTAGCGTTGGGCAATGAGCAGTTCTTC	CASSPRGLALGNEQFF
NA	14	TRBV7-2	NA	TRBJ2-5	TGTGCCAGCAGCTTAAGGCTAGCTCAAGGGGGCCAGTACTTC	CASSLRLAQGGQYF
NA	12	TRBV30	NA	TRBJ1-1	TGTGCCTGGAGTGTGGTGAACACTGAAGCTTTCTTT	CAWSVVNTEAFF
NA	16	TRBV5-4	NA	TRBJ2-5	TGTGCCAGCGGCAGCGGTGATAGCGGCTTTCGGGAGACCCAGTACTTC	CASGSGDSGFRETQYF
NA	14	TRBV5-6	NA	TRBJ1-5	TGTGCCAGCAGCTTGAGGTCGGGGAGTCAGCCCCAGCATTTT	CASSLRSGSQPQHF